The T cell receptor (beta chain) described here comes from a study of cytomegalovirus exposure and HLA in healthy donors. Study results and limitations: The study flagged fewer than 200 TCR beta chains as cytomegalovirus-associated.

A word on this clone: What it binds is unknown.

The PCR used 60 Vbeta and 13 Jbeta primers. As originally analysed: There were around 80 million unique TCR beta chains by a later count, and 8.5 million to 14 million of them were shared. Data came from immunoSEQ multiplex PCR; TCRdb stores just in-frame clones and leaves some out. V and J calls and clone size are those listed in that table; D and trimming were worked out from the DNA. Here the sample spans roughly 110,000 clones, roughly two thirds being singletons. J gave up 4 bases and V 3 bases, and 3 bases lay outside the gene matches. The CDR3 has 14 amino acids. The germline V gene encodes CDR1 GTSNPN and CDR2 SVGIG (reference sequence).

Sequenced sample: PBMCs. The gene calls are TRBV30 and TRBJ2-2; TRBD2 matches 9 bases. The source of this sequence is a female donor in good health and CMV-seronegative. The CDR3 spells CAWRRLAATGELFF. CDR3 DNA: TGTGCCTGGAGAAGACTAGCGGCCACCGGGGAGCTGTTTTTT.